This T cell receptor beta chain originates from a study of shared clonotypes between healthy human individuals. In the study overall: Each donor had three CD4 naive, three CD4 memory, two CD8 naive and one CD8 memory plate.

Positive CCR7 selection of CD45RO-negative cells yielded the naive CD8 cells, and terminally differentiated effector memory CD45RA+ cells were excluded. Adults of Caucasian background living in Nashville, Tennessee made up all donors. J lost 5 bases, V lost 2 bases, and 5 bases had no gene match. In germline, CDR1 is SGHVS, CDR2 FNYEAQ. The length of the CDR3 is 14 residues. Details on this clone: No antigen is known for it.

General study points: All-four-donor shared clonotypes had higher generation probabilities than non-shared clonotypes did.

It was across several immunoSEQ plates that each subset's genomic DNA was evenly split. Repertoires were generated with immunoSEQ multiplex PCR, while TCRdb's copy carries only in-frame clones and drops some. This table holds some 580,000 clones, roughly 98% found once. This sequence joins TRBV7-6 and TRBJ2-7, with 8 bases matching TRBD2. The sequence came from a man between 25 and 39 years old in good health. Sequencing was carried out using naive CD8+ T cells sorted from blood. The DNA of the CDR3 is TGTGCCAGCAGCTTAACGGGAGGGCCCCACGAGCAGTACTTC. As protein: CASSLTGGPHEQYF.